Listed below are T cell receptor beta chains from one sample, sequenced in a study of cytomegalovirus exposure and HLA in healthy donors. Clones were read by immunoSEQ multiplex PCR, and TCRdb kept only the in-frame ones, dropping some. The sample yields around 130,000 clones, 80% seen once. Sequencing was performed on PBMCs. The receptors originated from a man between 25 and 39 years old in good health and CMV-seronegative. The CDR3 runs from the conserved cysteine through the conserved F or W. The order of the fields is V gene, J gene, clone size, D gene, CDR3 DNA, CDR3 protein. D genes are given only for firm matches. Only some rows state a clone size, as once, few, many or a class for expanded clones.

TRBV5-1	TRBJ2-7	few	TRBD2	TGCGCCAGCAGCCCGGGAGGGGGGTGGGCCTACGAGCAGTACTTC	CASSPGGGWAYEQYF
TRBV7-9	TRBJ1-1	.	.	TGTGCCAGCAGCCCGAGGGACACTGAAGCTTTCTTT	CASSPRDTEAFF
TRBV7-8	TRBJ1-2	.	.	TGTGCCAGCGGCGCGCTGGGCCATGGCTACACCTTC	CASGALGHGYTF
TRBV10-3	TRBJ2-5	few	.	TGTGCCACCGGCGTGGCGGCCCAAGAGACCCAGTACTTC	CATGVAAQETQYF
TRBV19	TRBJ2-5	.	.	TGTGCCAGTAGTACGAGGGCCCAAGAGACCCAGTACTTC	CASSTRAQETQYF
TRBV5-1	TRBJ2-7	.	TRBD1	TGCGCCAGCAGCTTGGGGGACAGGGGCGGACTGTTCTACGAGCAGTACTTC	CASSLGDRGGLFYEQYF
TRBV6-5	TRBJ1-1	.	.	TGTGCCAGCAGTTTCAGTGGAGCTGAAGCTTTCTTT	CASSFSGAEAFF
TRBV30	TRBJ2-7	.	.	TGTGCCTGGAGTTTTGGGCAGGGCTACGAGCAGTACTTC	CAWSFGQGYEQYF
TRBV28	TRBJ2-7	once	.	TGTGCCAGCAGCCTGGGACTCTACGAGCAGTACTTC	CASSLGLYEQYF
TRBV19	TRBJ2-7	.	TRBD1	TGTGCCAGTAGTGTGGACAGGGGTACTATAGACGAGCAGTACTTC	CASSVDRGTIDEQYF
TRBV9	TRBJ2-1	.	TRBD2	TGTGCCAGCAGCGTAGGGACTAGCGATTCCAATGAGCAGTTCTTC	CASSVGTSDSNEQFF
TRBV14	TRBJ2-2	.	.	TGTGCCAGCAGCCCAAGCGCGAACACCGGGGAGCTGTTTTTT	CASSPSANTGELFF
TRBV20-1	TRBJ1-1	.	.	TGCAGTGCTAGAGATCCTTCAGCTTTCTTT	CSARDPSAFF
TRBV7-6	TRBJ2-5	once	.	TGTGCCAGCAGCTTATCTTTCTACCAAGAGACCCAGTACTTC	CASSLSFYQETQYF